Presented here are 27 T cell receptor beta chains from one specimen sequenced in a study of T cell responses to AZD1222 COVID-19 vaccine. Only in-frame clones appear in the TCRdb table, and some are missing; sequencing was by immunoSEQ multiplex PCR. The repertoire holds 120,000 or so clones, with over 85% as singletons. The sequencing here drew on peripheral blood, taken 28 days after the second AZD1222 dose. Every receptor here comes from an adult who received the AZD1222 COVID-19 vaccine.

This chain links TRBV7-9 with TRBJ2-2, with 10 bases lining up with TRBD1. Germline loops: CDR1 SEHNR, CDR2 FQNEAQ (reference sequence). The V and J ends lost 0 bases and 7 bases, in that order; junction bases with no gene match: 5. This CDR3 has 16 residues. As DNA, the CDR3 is TGTGCCAGCAGCTTAGCCGGGACAGGGGTAGTCGGGGAGCTGTTTTTT. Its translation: CASSLAGTGVVGELFF.

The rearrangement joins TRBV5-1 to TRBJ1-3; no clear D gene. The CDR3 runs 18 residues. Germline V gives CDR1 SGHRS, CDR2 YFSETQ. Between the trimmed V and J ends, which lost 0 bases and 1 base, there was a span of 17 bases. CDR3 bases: TGCGCCAGCAGCTTGGACGGCATCTTTGCGTTATCTGGAAACACCATATATTTT. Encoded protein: CASSLDGIFALSGNTIYF.

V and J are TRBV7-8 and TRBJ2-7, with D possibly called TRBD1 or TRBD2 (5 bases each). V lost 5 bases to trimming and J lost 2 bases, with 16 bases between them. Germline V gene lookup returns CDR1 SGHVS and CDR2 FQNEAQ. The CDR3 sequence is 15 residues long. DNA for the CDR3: TGTGCCAGCAGCGCCCTTACCGGGGCGGCCTACGAGCAGTACTTC. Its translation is CASSALTGAAYEQYF.

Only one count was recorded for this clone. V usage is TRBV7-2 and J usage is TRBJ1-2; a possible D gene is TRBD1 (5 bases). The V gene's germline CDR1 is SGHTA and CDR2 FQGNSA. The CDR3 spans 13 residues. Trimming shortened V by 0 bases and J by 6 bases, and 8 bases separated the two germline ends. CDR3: CASSLATGDGYTF. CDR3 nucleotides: TGTGCCAGCAGCTTAGCTACAGGAGATGGCTACACCTTC.

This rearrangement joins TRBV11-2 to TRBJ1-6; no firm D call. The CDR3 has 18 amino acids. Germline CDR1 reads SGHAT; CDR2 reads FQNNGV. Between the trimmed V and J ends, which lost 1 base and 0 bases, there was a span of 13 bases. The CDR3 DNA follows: TGTGCCAGCAGCTTAGCAGGAGCGAAGAGCTCCTATAATTCACCCCTCCACTTT. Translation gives CASSLAGAKSSYNSPLHF.

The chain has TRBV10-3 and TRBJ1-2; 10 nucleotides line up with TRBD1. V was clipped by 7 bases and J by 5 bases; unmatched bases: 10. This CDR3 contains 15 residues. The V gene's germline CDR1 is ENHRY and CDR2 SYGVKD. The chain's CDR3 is CAINLIGTGDYGYTF. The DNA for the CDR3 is TGTGCCATCAATCTAATCGGGACAGGGGATTATGGCTACACCTTC.

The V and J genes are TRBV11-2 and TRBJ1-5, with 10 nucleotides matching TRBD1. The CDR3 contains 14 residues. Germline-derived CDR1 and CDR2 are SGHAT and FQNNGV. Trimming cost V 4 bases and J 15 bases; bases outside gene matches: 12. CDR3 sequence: CASSWGSAGQGLHF. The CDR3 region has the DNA TGTGCCAGCAGCTGGGGTTCGGCGGGACAGGGGTTGCATTTT.

The CDR3 region is CATKPGLADTDTQYF. CDR3 nucleotides: TGTGCCACCAAACCCGGACTAGCGGACACAGATACGCAGTATTTT. The chain employs TRBV7-9 and TRBJ2-3, with 10 bases lining up with TRBD2. After removal of 10 bases from V and 2 bases from J, the junction contained 9 bases not matched to a gene. Germline V gene lookup returns CDR1 SEHNR and CDR2 FQNEAQ (reference sequence). CDR3 length equals 15 residues.

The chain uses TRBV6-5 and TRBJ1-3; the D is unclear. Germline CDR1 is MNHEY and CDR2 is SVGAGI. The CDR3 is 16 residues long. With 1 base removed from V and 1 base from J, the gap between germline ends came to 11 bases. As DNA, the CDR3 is TGTGCCAGCAGTTACTATACGGGGTTATCTGGAAACACCATATATTTT. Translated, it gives CASSYYTGLSGNTIYF.

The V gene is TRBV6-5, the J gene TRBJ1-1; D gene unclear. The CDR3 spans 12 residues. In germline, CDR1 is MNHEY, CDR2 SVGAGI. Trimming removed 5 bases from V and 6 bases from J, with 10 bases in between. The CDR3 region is CASSPILAEAFF. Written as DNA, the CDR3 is TGTGCCAGCAGTCCCATCCTTGCTGAAGCTTTCTTT.

The CDR3 coding sequence is TGCGCCAGCAGCCAAGATGGGGGGACAGGTTTATCCACTGAAGCTTTCTTT. It encodes CASSQDGGTGLSTEAFF. V is TRBV4-1 and J is TRBJ1-1, with TRBD1 matching over 8 bases. CDR1 and CDR2 (germline): MGHRA, YSYEKL. The CDR3 is 17 amino acids. Unmatched junction bases numbered 10, after V lost 0 bases and J lost 4 bases.

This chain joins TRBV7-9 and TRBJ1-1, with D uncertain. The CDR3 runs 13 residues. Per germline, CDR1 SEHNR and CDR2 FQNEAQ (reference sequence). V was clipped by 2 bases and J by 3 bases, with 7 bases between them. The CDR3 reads CASSLRWDTEAFF. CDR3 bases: TGTGCCAGCAGCTTAAGGTGGGACACTGAAGCTTTCTTT.

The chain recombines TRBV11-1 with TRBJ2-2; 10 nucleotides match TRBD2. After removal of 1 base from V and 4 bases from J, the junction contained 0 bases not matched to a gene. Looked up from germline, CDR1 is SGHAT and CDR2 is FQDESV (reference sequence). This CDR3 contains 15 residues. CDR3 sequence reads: CASSLGLAGTGELFF. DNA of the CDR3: TGTGCCAGCAGCTTAGGACTAGCGGGCACCGGGGAGCTGTTTTTT.

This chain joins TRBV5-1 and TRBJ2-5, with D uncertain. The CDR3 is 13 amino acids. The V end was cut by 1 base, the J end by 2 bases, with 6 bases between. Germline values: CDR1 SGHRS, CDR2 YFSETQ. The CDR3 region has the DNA TGCGCCAGCAGCTTGTACAGTCAAGAGACCCAGTACTTC. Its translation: CASSLYSQETQYF.

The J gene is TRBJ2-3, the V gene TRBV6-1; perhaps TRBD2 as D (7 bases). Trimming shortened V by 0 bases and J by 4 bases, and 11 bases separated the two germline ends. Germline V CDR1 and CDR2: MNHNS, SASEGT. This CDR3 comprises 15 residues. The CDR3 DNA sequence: TGTGCCAGCAGTGAAGCAGGGGGGGGATCAGATACGCAGTATTTT. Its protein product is CASSEAGGGSDTQYF.

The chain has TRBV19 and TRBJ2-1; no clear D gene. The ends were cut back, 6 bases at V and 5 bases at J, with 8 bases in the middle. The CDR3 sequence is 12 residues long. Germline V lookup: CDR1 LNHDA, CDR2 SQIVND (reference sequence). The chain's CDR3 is CASRVADNEQFF. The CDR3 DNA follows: TGTGCCAGTAGGGTGGCCGACAATGAGCAGTTCTTC. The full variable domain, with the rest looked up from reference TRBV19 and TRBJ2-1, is DGGITQSPKYLFRKEGQNVTLSCEQNLNHDAMYWYRQDPGQGLRLIYYSQIVNDFQKGDIAEGYSVSREKKESFPLTVTSAQKNPTAFYLCASRVADNEQFFGPGTRLTVL.

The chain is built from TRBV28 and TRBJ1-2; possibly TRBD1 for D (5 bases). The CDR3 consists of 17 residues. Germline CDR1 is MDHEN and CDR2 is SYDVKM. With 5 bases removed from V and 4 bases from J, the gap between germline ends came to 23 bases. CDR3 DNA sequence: TGTGCCAGCAGTCCAATCCTCCTCGGGGGGGGACCCTATGGCTACACCTTC. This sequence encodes CASSPILLGGGPYGYTF.

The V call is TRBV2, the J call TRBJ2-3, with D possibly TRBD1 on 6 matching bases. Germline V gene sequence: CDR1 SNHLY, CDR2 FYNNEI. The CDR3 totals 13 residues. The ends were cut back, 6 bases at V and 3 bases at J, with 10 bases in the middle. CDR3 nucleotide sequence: TGTGCCAGCAGACGGCAGGGGACAGATACGCAGTATTTT. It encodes CASRRQGTDTQYF.

The CDR3 DNA follows: TGTGCCATCAGTGAGTTGGGGGGCAATCAGCCCCAGCATTTT. Amino acids: CAISELGGNQPQHF. V and J are TRBV10-3 and TRBJ1-5; TRBD1 is a possible D gene (5 bases). The CDR3 loop spans 14 amino acids. CDR1 is ENHRY and CDR2 is SYGVKD in the germline V gene. The germline V and J ends were trimmed by 1 base and 2 bases, with 6 bases remaining between them.

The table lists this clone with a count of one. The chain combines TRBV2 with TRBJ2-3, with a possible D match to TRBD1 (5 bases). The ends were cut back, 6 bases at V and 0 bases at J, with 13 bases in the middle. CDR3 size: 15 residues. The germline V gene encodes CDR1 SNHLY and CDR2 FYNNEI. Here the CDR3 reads CASSVQGTSTDTQYF. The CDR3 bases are TGTGCCAGCAGCGTCCAGGGAACTAGCACAGATACGCAGTATTTT.

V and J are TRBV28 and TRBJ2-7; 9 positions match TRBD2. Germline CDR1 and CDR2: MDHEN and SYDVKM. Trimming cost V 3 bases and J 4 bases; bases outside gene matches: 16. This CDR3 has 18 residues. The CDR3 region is CASSFPRGVAGDFYEQYF. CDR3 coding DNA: TGTGCCAGCAGTTTCCCCCGGGGGGTAGCGGGGGATTTTTACGAGCAGTACTTC.

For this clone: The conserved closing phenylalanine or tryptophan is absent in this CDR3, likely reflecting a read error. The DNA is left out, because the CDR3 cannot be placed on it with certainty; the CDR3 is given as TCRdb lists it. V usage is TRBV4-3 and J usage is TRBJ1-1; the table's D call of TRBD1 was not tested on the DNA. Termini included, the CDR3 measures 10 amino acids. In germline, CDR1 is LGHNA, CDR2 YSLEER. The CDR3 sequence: CASSSRTGGT.

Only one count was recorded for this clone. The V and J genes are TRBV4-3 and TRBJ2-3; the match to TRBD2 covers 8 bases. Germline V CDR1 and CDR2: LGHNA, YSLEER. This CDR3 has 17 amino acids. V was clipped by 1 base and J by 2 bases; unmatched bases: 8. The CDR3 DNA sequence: TGCGCCAGCAGCCAAGGAGCCGGGACTAGAGTCACAGATACGCAGTATTTT. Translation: CASSQGAGTRVTDTQYF.

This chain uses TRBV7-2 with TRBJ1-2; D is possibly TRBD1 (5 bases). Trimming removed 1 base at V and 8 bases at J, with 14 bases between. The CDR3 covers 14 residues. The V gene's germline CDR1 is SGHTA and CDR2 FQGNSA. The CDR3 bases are TGTGCCAGCAGCTTAGATCGGCAGGGAGTCGGCTACACCTTC. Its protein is CASSLDRQGVGYTF. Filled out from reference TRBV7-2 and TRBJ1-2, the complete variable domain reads GAGVSQSPSNKVTEKGKDVELRCDPISGHTALYWYRQSLGQGLEFLIYFQGNSAPDKSGLPSDRFSAERTGGSVSTLTIQRTQQEDSAVYLCASSLDRQGVGYTFGSGTRLTVV.

The CDR3 nucleotides are TGTGCCAGCAGTGGTAGCGGGGATTCCTACAATGAGCAGTTCTTC. It specifies CASSGSGDSYNEQFF. The chain links TRBV2 to TRBJ2-1; 8 nucleotides match TRBD2. Germline CDR1 is SNHLY and CDR2 is FYNNEI. CDR3 length equals 15 residues. Trimming took 4 bases from V and 1 from J; bases not matched to a gene: 3.

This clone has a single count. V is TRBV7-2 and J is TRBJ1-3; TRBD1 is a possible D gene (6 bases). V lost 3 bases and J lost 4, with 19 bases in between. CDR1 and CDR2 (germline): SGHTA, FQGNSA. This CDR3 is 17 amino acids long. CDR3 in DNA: TGTGCCAGCAGCTTGGGGCCACAGGGAACCGTAGGAAACACCATATATTTT. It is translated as CASSLGPQGTVGNTIYF.

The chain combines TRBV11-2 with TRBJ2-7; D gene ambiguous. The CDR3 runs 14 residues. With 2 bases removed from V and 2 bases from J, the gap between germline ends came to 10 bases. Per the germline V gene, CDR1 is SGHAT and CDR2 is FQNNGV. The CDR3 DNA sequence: TGTGCCAGCAGCTTACCCGTTGGGGCCTACGAGCAGTACTTC. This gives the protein CASSLPVGAYEQYF.